This T cell receptor (beta chain) was captured in a study of T cells in Graves' hyperthyroidism and ophthalmopathy. CDR1 and CDR2 from the germline V gene are KGHDR and SFDVKD. Between the trimmed V and J ends, which lost 6 bases and 13 bases, there was a span of 6 bases. The CDR3 totals 10 residues. Amplification of TCR beta CDR3 regions was performed using RNA transcripts as template. An initial round of RT-PCR targeting the TCR CDR3 relied on the HTBI primer set. TCRdb reanalysed the multiplex PCR reads using MiXCR and keeps one entry per CDR3 protein. The sample shows some 350,000 distinct CDR3 sequences, 15% to 18% of them seen only once. In this sample, this clonotype turned up a few times. Clinical symptoms, serum thyroxine and TRAb, thyroid ultrasound and orbital computed tomography were used for the diagnoses.

This TCR derives from a woman aged 18-30 years with Graves' hyperthyroidism that later progressed to Graves' ophthalmopathy. The specimen was blood. The chain employs TRBV24-1 and TRBJ1-6; D gene unclear. CDR3 residues: CATSSGPLHF. The CDR3 coding sequence is TGTGCCACCAGTTCGGGCCCCCTCCACTTT.